This T cell receptor beta chain was found in a study of T cells in Graves' hyperthyroidism and ophthalmopathy. Overall study findings and caveats: Most thyroid clonotypes that were expanded above 0.001 also turned up in blood.

Remarks on this clonotype: Its matching antigen is unknown. One end of the junction is discordant with germline, which a read error may explain.

The TCR beta CDR3 regions underwent amplification using RNA transcripts as the source. The TCR CDR3 was amplified in a first-round RT-PCR using the HTBI primer set. Using its own MiXCR run on the multiplex PCR reads, TCRdb lists one record per CDR3 protein. Among approximately 570,000 distinct CDR3 sequences listed, nearly 20% were seen once. Under 3 months was the duration of disease in ophthalmopathy patients, who also had a Clinical Activity Score of at least 3 and a NOSPECS grade of at least 4. Germline V gene data show CDR1 as MNHNS and CDR2 as SASEGT. The CDR3 consists of 13 residues. Sequencing was carried out using blood. The clonotype comes from a middle-aged man with Graves' ophthalmopathy. J is TRBJ2-4 and V is TRBV6-1, with unresolved D. The CDR3 loop is CASSEVRDGVQCF. DNA of the CDR3: TGTGCCAGCAGTGAAGTTAGGGATGGCGTTCAGTGCTTC.